This T cell receptor (beta chain) originates from a study of identical twins. TCRdb reprocessed the 5' RACE reads with MiXCR, giving one entry per CDR3 protein. The sample records about 160,000 distinct CDR3 sequences, under 4.5% being singletons. This CDR3 is built from 14 residues. With 5 bases removed from V and 4 bases from J, the gap between germline ends came to 13 bases. Germline CDR1 and CDR2: SGHTA and FQGTGA. The sequenced sample was memory T cells sorted from blood. The receptor's source is a man younger than 35 in good health. The chain couples TRBV7-3 to TRBJ2-3; perhaps D is TRBD1 or TRBD2 (5 bases each). The CDR3 bases are TGTGCCAGCAGCGCTAGAGGGGCCCCAGATACGCAGTATTTT. Protein sequence: CASSARGAPDTQYF. The whole variable domain, remainder taken from reference TRBV7-3 and TRBJ2-3, is GAGVSQTPSNKVTEKGKYVELRCDPISGHTALYWYRQSLGQGPEFLIYFQGTGAADDSGLPNDRFFAVRPEGSVSTLKIQRTERGDSAVYLCASSARGAPDTQYFGPGTRLTVL.